This passage covers 3 T cell receptor beta chains from one sample sequenced in a study of shared clonotypes between healthy human individuals. Measured with immunoSEQ multiplex PCR; TCRdb has only the in-frame clones, and not every one. The table lists approximately 1,500,000 clones, roughly 95% of them singletons. Sequencing was performed on naive CD4+ T cells sorted from blood. Regarding subset: CD45RA+ positively selected. The receptor source for this set is a man aged 25-45 years in good health.

The DNA for the CDR3 is TGCGCCAGCAGCCAAGGGACTAGCGGCCAAGAGACCCAGTACTTC. Amino acid sequence: CASSQGTSGQETQYF. V gene TRBV4-3 combines with J gene TRBJ2-5, with 10 positions matching TRBD2. Germline values: CDR1 LGHNA, CDR2 YSLEER. The V gene end was trimmed by 1 base and the J gene end by 1 base; junction bases not matched to a gene: 0. This CDR3 has 15 amino acids.

This chain links TRBV7-3 with TRBJ2-1, with TRBD1 matching over 9 bases. The V segment lost 3 bases and the J segment 7 bases; nucleotides outside the gene matches: 7. CDR1 is SGHTA, CDR2 FQGTGA, per germline. This CDR3 has 15 residues. CDR3 nucleotides: TGTGCCAGCAGCTTTGGGACAGGGCTTACGAATGAGCAGTTCTTC. Translating it yields CASSFGTGLTNEQFF.

V gene TRBV10-3 combines with J gene TRBJ2-2; 9 bases align to TRBD2. Germline trimming cut 10 bases from V and 1 base from J; bases unmatched to any gene: 4. The CDR3 contains 14 residues. Germline CDR1 and CDR2: ENHRY and SYGVKD. As DNA, the CDR3 is TGTGCCACCAGGACTAGCGAGAACACCGGGGAGCTGTTTTTT. It encodes CATRTSENTGELFF.